These 25 T cell receptor beta chains share one sample of origin, sequenced in a study of cytomegalovirus exposure and HLA in healthy donors. Use of 60 Vbeta and 13 Jbeta primers characterized the PCR. The assay was immunoSEQ multiplex PCR, and TCRdb's table has in-frame clones only and misses some. This table has about 130,000 clones, about 85% appearing once. Specimen: PBMCs. These receptors were obtained from a boy between 5 and 17 years old in good health and CMV-seronegative.

Only a few counts were recorded for this clone. This chain uses TRBV4-1 with TRBJ1-1, with a possible D match to TRBD1 (5 bases). Per germline, CDR1 MGHRA and CDR2 YSYEKL. This CDR3 comprises 15 residues. V was clipped by 2 bases and J by 8 bases, with 18 bases between them. The CDR3 spells CASSQSGTEAREAFF. CDR3 bases: TGCGCCAGCAGCCAAAGCGGGACGGAGGCCAGGGAAGCTTTCTTT.

This chain joins TRBV6-1 and TRBJ1-1, with TRBD1 matching 8 bases. V lost 7 bases and J lost 1; bases outside the gene matches: 8. In germline, CDR1 is MNHNS, CDR2 SASEGT. The CDR3 covers 15 residues. CDR3 sequence reads: CASTRQGTANTEAFF. CDR3 nucleotide sequence: TGTGCCAGCACCCGACAGGGGACAGCGAACACTGAAGCTTTCTTT.

The chain joins TRBV5-4 to TRBJ2-2, with TRBD2 matching 10 bases. The CDR3 loop spans 15 amino acids. From germline, CDR1 is SGHNT and CDR2 YYREEE (reference sequence). Trimming removed 2 bases from V and 7 bases from J; junction bases left unmatched: 5. This CDR3 reads CASSLSGGAFGELFF. CDR3 coding DNA: TGTGCCAGCAGCTTAAGCGGGGGGGCCTTCGGGGAGCTGTTTTTT.

This chain links TRBV5-6 with TRBJ2-4; 9 bases align to TRBD2. V lost 4 bases and J lost 8; bases outside the gene matches: 7. CDR1 and CDR2 from the germline V gene are SGHDT and YYEEEE. The CDR3 has 14 residues. The CDR3: CASSRSGRTDIQYF. The CDR3 bases are TGTGCCAGCAGCCGCAGCGGGAGGACGGACATTCAGTACTTC.

This rearrangement joins TRBV5-5 to TRBJ2-5; 11 bases match TRBD2. V gave up 2 bases and J gave up 5 bases; unmatched junction bases: 5. This CDR3 comprises 15 residues. The germline gives CDR1 SGHKS, CDR2 YYEKEE (reference sequence). The CDR3 DNA reads TGTGCCAGCAGCTTCTTAGCGGGAGGGCGGGAGACCCAGTACTTC. Translation gives CASSFLAGGRETQYF. The whole variable domain, remainder taken from reference TRBV5-5 and TRBJ2-5, is DAGVTQSPTHLIKTRGQQVTLRCSPISGHKSVSWYQQVLGQGPQFIFQYYEKEERGRGNFPDRFSARQFPNYSSELNVNALLLGDSALYLCASSFLAGGRETQYFGPGTRLLVL.

The chain carries TRBV15 and TRBJ2-1; TRBD1 agrees at 9 bases. Germline trimming cut 1 base from V and 8 bases from J; bases unmatched to any gene: 6. Germline V gene lookup returns CDR1 LNHNV and CDR2 YYDKDF (reference sequence). The CDR3 loop spans 15 amino acids. The CDR3 bases are TGTGCCACCAGCAGAGCGGGACAGGGTTCGGATGAGCAGTTCTTC. It specifies CATSRAGQGSDEQFF.

V is TRBV29-1 and J is TRBJ2-3, with unresolved D. CDR1 and CDR2 from the germline V gene are SQVTM and ANQGSEA. This CDR3 is 11 amino acids long. Trimming pared 7 bases from V and 6 bases from J, leaving 11 bases between. The CDR3 DNA reads as TGCAGCGCCCCCTATCCGGATACGCAGTATTTT. This gives the protein CSAPYPDTQYF.

CDR3 amino acids: CARRGQGPCGYTF. DNA for the CDR3: TGTGCCAGGAGGGGACAGGGGCCGTGTGGCTACACCTTC. The rearrangement uses TRBV5-4 and TRBJ1-2, with 10 bases matching TRBD1. V was clipped by 8 bases and J by 7 bases; unmatched bases: 8. Germline values: CDR1 SGHNT, CDR2 YYREEE (reference sequence). This CDR3 comprises 13 residues.

This sequence joins TRBV30 and TRBJ1-2; a possible D gene is TRBD1 (5 bases). This CDR3 spans 13 amino acids. Germline-derived CDR1 and CDR2 are GTSNPN and SVGIG (reference sequence). The germline V and J ends were trimmed by 3 bases and 6 bases, with 14 bases remaining between them. In nucleotides, the CDR3 is TGTGCCTGGAGCTATAAGGGGTTGGATGGCTACACCTTC. Its translation is CAWSYKGLDGYTF.

This chain connects TRBV4-3 to TRBJ2-3; 11 bases fit TRBD2. Germline lookup yields CDR1 LGHNA and CDR2 YSLEER. This CDR3 comprises 16 residues. V dropped 4 bases and J dropped 2; count of bases not matched to a gene: 5. The CDR3 reads CASSLATSGTTDTQYF. In nucleotides, the CDR3 is TGCGCCAGCAGCCTAGCGACTAGCGGGACCACAGATACGCAGTATTTT.

The chain carries TRBV7-6 and TRBJ2-2, with 7 bases identical to TRBD2. CDR3 size: 19 residues. The V segment lost 5 bases and the J segment 1 base; nucleotides outside the gene matches: 16. Germline V gene data show CDR1 as SGHVS and CDR2 as FNYEAQ. CDR3 residues: CASSTPLAGVEVNTGELFF. The CDR3 bases are TGTGCCAGCAGCACACCTCTGGCGGGGGTTGAGGTGAACACCGGGGAGCTGTTTTTT.

For the CDR3, the DNA is TGTGCCAGCAGCCAAGAAGTAACCGGGGGGGCGGGGAATGAGCAGTTCTTC. This gives the protein CASSQEVTGGAGNEQFF. This chain uses TRBV14 with TRBJ2-1, with TRBD2 identical over 8 bases. This CDR3 spans 17 amino acids. Unmatched junction bases numbered 11, after V lost 0 bases and J lost 7 bases. Germline CDR1 SGHDN, CDR2 FVKESK.

Remarks on this clone: Other DNA sequences in the sample encode the same CDR3. The genes are TRBV18 and TRBJ2-2; D gene ambiguous. Trimming removed 0 bases from V and 7 bases from J, with 6 bases in between. Germline assignment: CDR1 KGHSH and CDR2 LQKENI. The CDR3 totals 13 residues. The CDR3 DNA reads TGTGCCAGCTCACCACCTCTTGTCGGGGAGCTGTTTTTT. Its protein product is CASSPPLVGELFF.

This chain uses TRBV7-3 with TRBJ1-2; TRBD1 might be the D (6 bases). Trimming removed 1 base from V and 8 bases from J, with 23 bases in between. Germline CDR1 is SGHTA and CDR2 is FQGTGA. This CDR3 spans 17 amino acids. The DNA of the CDR3 is TGTGCCAGCAGCTTAAGCGCGGGGGGCCAGGGAAAGGAGGGCTACACCTTC. Amino acids: CASSLSAGGQGKEGYTF.

The chain is built from TRBV4-3 and TRBJ2-5; the D gene is possibly TRBD2 (5 bases). V was trimmed by 1 base and J by 5 bases, leaving 14 bases between them. This CDR3 has 15 residues. Germline loops: CDR1 LGHNA, CDR2 YSLEER. CDR3 protein: CASSQGTDGGETQYF. CDR3 DNA: TGCGCCAGCAGCCAAGGGACGGACGGAGGTGAGACCCAGTACTTC.

This chain joins TRBV27 and TRBJ2-1, with a weak D call TRBD2 (6 bases). There are 12 residues in the CDR3. V lost 9 bases to trimming and J lost 8 bases, with 14 bases between them. Germline CDR1 is MNHEY and CDR2 is SMNVEV (reference sequence). Here the CDR3 DNA reads TGTGCCAGTAGCCAGGGACTGGATGAGCAGTTCTTC. Protein sequence: CASSQGLDEQFF.

The chain is built from TRBV4-2 and TRBJ1-3, with D maybe TRBD1 (6 bases). This CDR3 region has 16 residues. CDR1 and CDR2 (germline): LGHNA, YNFKEQ. V was cut by 0 bases and J by 2 bases, with 11 bases left in between. CDR3 protein: CASSQEETGPGNTIYF. CDR3 sequence (DNA): TGTGCCAGCAGCCAAGAAGAGACAGGCCCTGGAAACACCATATATTTT.

V usage is TRBV5-1 and J usage is TRBJ2-2; perhaps TRBD2 as D (6 bases). The CDR3 spans 15 residues. Germline CDR1 SGHRS, CDR2 YFSETQ. Trimming took off 3 bases at V and 3 bases at J, with 12 bases between the two ends. The CDR3 coding sequence is TGCGCCAGCAGCTCGAGGCGGGGTTACACCGGGGAGCTGTTTTTT. Protein: CASSSRRGYTGELFF.

This clone turned up a few times. The chain has TRBV7-9 and TRBJ2-2; tentative D call: TRBD2 (5 bases). Germline lookup yields CDR1 SEHNR and CDR2 FQNEAQ (reference sequence). V lost 6 bases, J lost 3 bases, and 14 bases lay in between. This CDR3 is built from 15 residues. For the CDR3, the DNA is TGTGCCAGCAGTAGCGATACTGCTTACACCGGGGAGCTGTTTTTT. Translating gives CASSSDTAYTGELFF.

The V gene is TRBV5-6, the J gene TRBJ1-1; D may be TRBD1 (6 bases). Germline lookup yields CDR1 SGHDT and CDR2 YYEEEE. V was pared by 4 bases and J by 6 bases, with 16 bases between. The CDR3 totals 14 residues. The CDR3 DNA sequence: TGTGCCAGCAGCCCCCCGGGACAAGGACCTGAAGCTTTCTTT. Protein product: CASSPPGQGPEAFF.

This rearrangement joins TRBV10-1 to TRBJ2-7; 10 nucleotides line up with TRBD1. J lost 5 bases, V lost 4 bases, and 8 bases had no gene match. CDR3 length equals 15 residues. The germline CDR1 and CDR2 sequences are WNHNN and SYGVQD (reference sequence). The CDR3, as DNA: TGCGCCAGCAGTGGGGGGGACAGGGGAAATCACGAGCAGTACTTC. Its translation is CASSGGDRGNHEQYF.

The chain links TRBV5-6 to TRBJ2-7; 15 bases agree with TRBD2. Germline V gene lookup returns CDR1 SGHDT and CDR2 YYEEEE. This CDR3 has 16 amino acids. V shed 4 bases, J shed 7 bases, and the junction held 9 bases outside the gene matches. The DNA of the CDR3 is TGTGCCAGCAGCACAATCGTGGGACTAGCGGGAGGTGAGCAGTACTTC. Protein product: CASSTIVGLAGGEQYF.

V usage is TRBV6-5 and J usage is TRBJ1-5, with D perhaps TRBD1 (5 bases). The V gene's germline CDR1 is MNHEY and CDR2 SVGAGI. The CDR3 is made up of 16 amino acids. Trimming stripped 3 bases from V and 11 bases from J, with 23 bases between. CDR3 sequence reads: CASSYGPGLAISTQHF. The DNA for the CDR3 is TGTGCCAGCAGTTATGGCCCAGGGTTAGCAATCAGCACCCAGCATTTT.

Comments on this clone: Additional DNA sequences in this sample encode the identical CDR3. The chain has TRBV7-2 and TRBJ2-7; 10 nucleotides line up with TRBD1. Germline values: CDR1 SGHTA, CDR2 FQGNSA. Trimming cost V 5 bases and J 3 bases; bases outside gene matches: 4. The CDR3 has 14 amino acids. CDR3 sequence (DNA): TGTGCCAGCAGCACGGGACAGGGGAACTACGAGCAGTACTTC. It encodes CASSTGQGNYEQYF.

CDR3 amino acids: CASSQAGVRWQRETQYF. The CDR3 DNA is TGTGCCAGCAGCCAAGCCGGAGTCCGCTGGCAGAGGGAGACCCAGTACTTC. The V call is TRBV4-2, the J call TRBJ2-5; D remains unclear. CDR1 is LGHNA, CDR2 YNFKEQ, per germline. The CDR3 length is 17 residues. Trimming removed 1 base from V and 5 bases from J, with 20 bases in between.